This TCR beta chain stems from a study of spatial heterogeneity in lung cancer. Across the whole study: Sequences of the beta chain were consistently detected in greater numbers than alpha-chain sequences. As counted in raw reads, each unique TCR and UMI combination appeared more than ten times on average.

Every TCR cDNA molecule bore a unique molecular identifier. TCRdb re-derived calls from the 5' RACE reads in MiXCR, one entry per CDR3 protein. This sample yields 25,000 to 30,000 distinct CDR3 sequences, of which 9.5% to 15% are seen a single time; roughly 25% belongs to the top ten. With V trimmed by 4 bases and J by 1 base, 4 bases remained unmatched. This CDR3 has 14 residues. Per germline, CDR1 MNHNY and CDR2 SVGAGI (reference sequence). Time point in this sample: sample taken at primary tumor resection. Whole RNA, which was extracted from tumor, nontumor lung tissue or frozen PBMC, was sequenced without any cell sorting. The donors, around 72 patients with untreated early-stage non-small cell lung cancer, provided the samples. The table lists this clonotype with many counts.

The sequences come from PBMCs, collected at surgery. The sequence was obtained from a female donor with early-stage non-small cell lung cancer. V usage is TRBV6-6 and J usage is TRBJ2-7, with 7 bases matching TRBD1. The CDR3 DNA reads TGTGCCAGCAGTTTCGGACAGGCATCCTACGAGCAGTACGTC. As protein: CASSFGQASYEQYV.